This TCR beta chain originates from a study of T cells expressing NK-cell markers. Study findings and constraints: Several donors showed dominant NKG2C+ clonotypes comprising about 1.0-8% of their CD8+ T cells. Specificity for HCMV among expanded NKG2C+ T cell clones was not established.

From germline, CDR1 is SGHVS and CDR2 FQNEAQ. This CDR3 spans 19 amino acids. To note about this clonotype: What it binds is unknown.

Production of TCR beta cDNA relied on 5'RACE template switching with UMIs. TCRdb re-called the 5' RACE reads, yielding one record per CDR3 amino acid sequence without DNA. Listed are hundreds of thousands of distinct CDR3 sequences; about 4% falls within the top ten. The clonotype originates from a woman aged 18-70 years in good health. Sequenced input: blood T cells: a sorted CD56 or NKG2C T cell subset, CD4+ or CD8+ T cells, or bulk PBMC T cells (not recorded which). The chain recombines TRBV7-8 with TRBJ2-4; the D gene TCRdb calls, TRBD2, cannot be checked with no DNA. This CDR3 reads CASSLRSSGGQLRKNIQYF.